This section outlines one T cell receptor (beta chain) sequence together with its context. As yet, its antigen is unknown. This CDR3 spans 16 amino acids. Germline V CDR1 and CDR2: LNHDA, SQIVND (reference sequence). V was cut by 7 bases and J by 4 bases, with 20 bases left in between. This record comes from a study of T cell repertoires in cytomegalovirus infection. Findings of the study overall: Public TCR beta family frequency separated CMV-and-HLA carriers, including in an independent cohort. There were HLA-C-restricted CMV-specific TCR beta clonotypes dominating the ex vivo response.

TCRdb called the reads again in MiXCR, with one record for every CDR3 protein. Of some 680,000 distinct CDR3 sequences detected, under 40% appear once; the ten largest clones hold 2.8%. V is TRBV19 and J is TRBJ1-3; D ambiguous. The clonotype comes from a human donor in good health (CMV status not recorded). Some clones in this sample may be carry-over from other donors' samples. Sequences were obtained from PBMCs. CDR3 in amino acids: CASTRTDVPRGNTIYF. The CDR3, as DNA: TGTGCCAGTACTCGGACCGATGTTCCTCGGGGAAACACCATATATTTT. Based on the CDR3 plus reference TRBV19 and TRBJ1-3, the full variable domain is DGGITQSPKYLFRKEGQNVTLSCEQNLNHDAMYWYRQDPGQGLRLIYYSQIVNDFQKGDIAEGYSVSREKKESFPLTVTSAQKNPTAFYLCASTRTDVPRGNTIYFGEGSWLTVV.